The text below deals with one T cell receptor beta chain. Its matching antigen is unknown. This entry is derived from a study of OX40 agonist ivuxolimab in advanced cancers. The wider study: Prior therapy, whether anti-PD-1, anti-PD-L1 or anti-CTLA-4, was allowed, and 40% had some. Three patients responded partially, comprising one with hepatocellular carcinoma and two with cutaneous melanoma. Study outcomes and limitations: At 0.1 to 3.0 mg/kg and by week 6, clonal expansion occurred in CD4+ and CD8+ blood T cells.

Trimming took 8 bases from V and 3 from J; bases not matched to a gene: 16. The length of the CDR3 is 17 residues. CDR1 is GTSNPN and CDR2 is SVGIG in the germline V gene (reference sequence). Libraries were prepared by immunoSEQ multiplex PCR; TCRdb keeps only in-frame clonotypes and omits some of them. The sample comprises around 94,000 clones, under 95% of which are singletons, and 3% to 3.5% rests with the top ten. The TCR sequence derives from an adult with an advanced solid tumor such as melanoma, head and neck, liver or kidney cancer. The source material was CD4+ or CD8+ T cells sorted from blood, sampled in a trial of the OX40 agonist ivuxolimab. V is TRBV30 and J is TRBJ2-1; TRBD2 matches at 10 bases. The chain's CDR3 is CARDGASGGGDYNEQFF. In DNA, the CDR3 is TGTGCCCGAGACGGGGCTAGCGGGGGTGGTGACTACAATGAGCAGTTCTTC. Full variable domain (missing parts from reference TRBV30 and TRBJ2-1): SQTIHQWPATLVQPVGSPLSLECTVEGTSNPNLYWYRQAAGRGLQLLFYSVGIGQISSEVPQNLSASRPQDRQFILSSKKLLLSDSGFYLCARDGASGGGDYNEQFFGPGTRLTVL.